This T cell receptor (beta chain) was found in a study of OX40 agonist ivuxolimab in advanced cancers. Study context: The patients' treatment was ivuxolimab, an agonistic anti-OX40 (CD134) antibody.

This clone was observed once. The CDR3 has 17 amino acids. The germline gives CDR1 SGHRS, CDR2 YFSETQ. J lost 1 base, V lost 6 bases, and 16 bases had no gene match. The data were produced by immunoSEQ multiplex PCR, yet TCRdb's version contains in-frame clones alone and is incomplete. This table has 85,000 to 100,000 clones, about 85% appearing once. This material consisted of CD4+ or CD8+ T cells sorted from blood, taken in a trial of the OX40 agonist ivuxolimab. The sequence was obtained from an adult with an advanced solid tumor such as melanoma, head and neck, liver or kidney cancer. The rearrangement links TRBV5-1 to TRBJ2-7; 7 nucleotides line up with TRBD2. This chain's CDR3 is CASTLWAGDWNSYEQYF. CDR3 DNA: TGCGCCAGCACCCTCTGGGCGGGAGACTGGAATTCCTACGAGCAGTACTTC.